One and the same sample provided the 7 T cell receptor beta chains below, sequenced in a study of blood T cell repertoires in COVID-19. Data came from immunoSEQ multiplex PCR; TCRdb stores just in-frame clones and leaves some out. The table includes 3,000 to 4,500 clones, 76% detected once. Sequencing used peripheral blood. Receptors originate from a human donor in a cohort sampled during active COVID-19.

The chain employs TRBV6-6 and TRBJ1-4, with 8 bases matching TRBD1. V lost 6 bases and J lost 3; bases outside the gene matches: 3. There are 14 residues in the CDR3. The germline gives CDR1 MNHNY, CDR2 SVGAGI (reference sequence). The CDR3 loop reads CASRQGAANEKLFF. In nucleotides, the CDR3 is TGTGCCAGCAGGCAGGGGGCGGCTAATGAAAAACTGTTTTTT.

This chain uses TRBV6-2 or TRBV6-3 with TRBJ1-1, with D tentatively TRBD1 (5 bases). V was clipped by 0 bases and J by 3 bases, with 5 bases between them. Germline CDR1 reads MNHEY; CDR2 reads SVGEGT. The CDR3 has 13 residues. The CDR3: CASSYSGHTEAFF. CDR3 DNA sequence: TGTGCCAGCAGTTACTCGGGGCACACTGAAGCTTTCTTT.

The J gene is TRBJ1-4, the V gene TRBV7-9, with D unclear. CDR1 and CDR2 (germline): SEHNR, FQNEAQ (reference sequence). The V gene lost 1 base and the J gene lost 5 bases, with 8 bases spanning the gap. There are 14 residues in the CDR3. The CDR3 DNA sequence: TGTGCCAGCAGCTTAGGGACTGAGAATGAAAAACTGTTTTTT. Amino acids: CASSLGTENEKLFF.

The DNA for the CDR3 is TGTGCCAGCAGCCCCCCCGGCCCTAGCGGGACTGACAATGAGCAGTTCTTC. Its translation: CASSPPGPSGTDNEQFF. V usage is TRBV11-2 and J usage is TRBJ2-1; TRBD2 matches 9 bases. Trimming at V came to 5 bases and at J to 5 bases, leaving 13 bases not matched to a gene. The CDR3 loop spans 17 amino acids. CDR1 and CDR2 from the germline V gene are SGHAT and FQNNGV.

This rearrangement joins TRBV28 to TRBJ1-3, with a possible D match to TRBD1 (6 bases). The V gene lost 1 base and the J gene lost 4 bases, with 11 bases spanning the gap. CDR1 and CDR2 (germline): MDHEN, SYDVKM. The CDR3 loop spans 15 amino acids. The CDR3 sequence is CASSLLAGAGNTIYF. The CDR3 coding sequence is TGTGCCAGCAGTTTATTGGCAGGGGCCGGAAACACCATATATTTT.

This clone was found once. CDR3 sequence (DNA): TGCAGTGCTAGTGGGCGGTATGAAGCTTTCTTT. It specifies CSASGRYEAFF. The J gene is TRBJ1-1, the V gene TRBV20-1, with D hard to call. V was clipped by 3 bases and J by 7 bases, with 9 bases between them. Germline V CDR1 and CDR2: DFQATT, SNEGSKA (reference sequence). The CDR3 loop spans 11 amino acids.

The CDR3 DNA reads as TGTGCCAGCAGCTTTGTGCGGGGGGGCGGAGATACGCAGTATTTT. Its translation: CASSFVRGGGDTQYF. J is TRBJ2-3 and V is TRBV5-4, with 9 bases fitting TRBD2. Germline V CDR1 and CDR2: SGHNT, YYREEE (reference sequence). Germline trimming cut 2 bases from V and 5 bases from J; bases unmatched to any gene: 6. The CDR3 spans 15 residues.